One and the same sample provided the 12 T cell receptor beta chains below, sequenced in a study of blood T cell repertoires in COVID-19. Some clones are missing from TCRdb's copy, which holds only in-frame ones; the method was immunoSEQ multiplex PCR. Of some 290,000 clones in the sample, around 90% were seen once. Specimen: peripheral blood. These receptors were obtained from a woman aged 35 to 49 with COVID-19, enrolled during active disease.

This chain links TRBV19 with TRBJ1-1; a weak D match, TRBD1 (6 bases). CDR1 and CDR2 (germline): LNHDA, SQIVND (reference sequence). This CDR3 contains 12 residues. V dropped 3 bases and J dropped 11 bases, with 13 bases sitting between them. This chain's CDR3 is CASSIQGSGAFF. In DNA, the CDR3 is TGTGCCAGTAGTATTCAGGGGTCAGGGGCTTTCTTT.

This clone has only one observation. This chain joins TRBV7-3 and TRBJ2-1; D gene ambiguous. The germline gives CDR1 SGHTA, CDR2 FQGTGA. V gave up 4 bases and J gave up 8 bases, with 12 bases separating them. This CDR3 is built from 13 residues. CDR3 DNA sequence: TGTGCCAGCAGCTCGTTAGCTGCCCATGAGCAGTTCTTC. The encoded protein is CASSSLAAHEQFF.

In this sample, this clone turned up once. The chain employs TRBV4-3 and TRBJ2-2; 12 nucleotides agree with TRBD2. Looked up from germline, CDR1 is LGHNA and CDR2 is YSLEER. The CDR3 runs to 17 residues. V dropped 4 bases and J dropped 6; count of bases not matched to a gene: 9. The CDR3 region has the DNA TGCGCCAGCAGCCTCGGACTAGCGGGAACATGGGCCGGGGAGCTGTTTTTT. Translating gives CASSLGLAGTWAGELFF.

V is TRBV27 and J is TRBJ2-2; no clear D gene. CDR3 length equals 11 residues. The germline V gene has CDR1 MNHEY and CDR2 SMNVEV (reference sequence). The V and J ends lost 4 bases and 11 bases respectively, with 8 bases between them. DNA of the CDR3: TGTGCCAGCAGTTCCCCCTACGAGCTGTTTTTT. It encodes CASSSPYELFF.

The V gene is TRBV9, the J gene TRBJ2-2; perhaps TRBD2 as D (7 bases). CDR1 and CDR2 (germline): SGDLS, YYNGEE. V shed 3 bases and J shed 6 bases, with 12 bases lying between them. This CDR3 is 14 amino acids long. CDR3 nucleotides: TGTGCCAGCAGCGCCCAGGGGAGGGCCGGGGAGCTGTTTTTT. Its translation: CASSAQGRAGELFF.

The chain recombines TRBV19 with TRBJ2-5; D is possibly TRBD1 (7 bases). CDR1 and CDR2 from the germline V gene are LNHDA and SQIVND (reference sequence). V was pared by 5 bases and J by 4 bases, with 14 bases between. This CDR3 is built from 14 residues. The CDR3 loop is CASSFQGGRETQYF. The CDR3 DNA reads as TGTGCCAGTAGTTTCCAGGGGGGAAGAGAGACCCAGTACTTC.

The gene calls are TRBV7-2 and TRBJ2-7; 8 bases align to TRBD2. Per germline, CDR1 SGHTA and CDR2 FQGNSA. Trimming took 5 bases from V and 1 from J; bases not matched to a gene: 7. The CDR3 is 15 amino acids. The CDR3 protein is CASSPWLAGSYEQYF. The CDR3 DNA is TGTGCCAGCAGCCCCTGGCTAGCGGGTTCCTACGAGCAGTACTTC.

The chain uses TRBV6-2 or TRBV6-3 and TRBJ1-1; D ambiguous. This CDR3 region has 14 residues. V lost 2 bases to trimming and J lost 6 bases, with 13 bases between them. Germline loops: CDR1 MNHEY, CDR2 SVGEGT. CDR3 amino acids: CASSYITSKAEAFF. DNA of the CDR3: TGTGCCAGCAGTTACATAACTAGCAAGGCTGAAGCTTTCTTT.

This rearrangement joins TRBV28 to TRBJ2-2; D possibly corresponds to TRBD1 (5 bases). This CDR3 is built from 15 residues. Germline-derived CDR1 and CDR2 are MDHEN and SYDVKM. Trimming shortened V by 3 bases and J by 0 bases, and 8 bases separated the two germline ends. In DNA, the CDR3 is TGTGCCAGCAGTTTTGGGGCCACGAACACCGGGGAGCTGTTTTTT. Translation: CASSFGATNTGELFF.

V gene TRBV5-1 combines with J gene TRBJ2-3; 7 bases fit TRBD2. Trimming cost V 5 bases and J 3 bases; bases outside gene matches: 9. Germline CDR1 reads SGHRS; CDR2 reads YFSETQ. The CDR3 extends over 15 amino acids. As DNA, the CDR3 is TGCGCCAGCAGGCCCCAAGCGGGAAGGACAGATACGCAGTATTTT. This codes for CASRPQAGRTDTQYF.

The chain is built from TRBV18 and TRBJ1-4, with D possibly matching TRBD1 (5 bases). Germline CDR1 KGHSH, CDR2 LQKENI. This CDR3 has 15 amino acids. V dropped 9 bases and J dropped 7 bases, with 21 bases sitting between them. The CDR3, as DNA: TGTGCCAGTAACGAACTTAGGGGACTGGGTGAAAAACTGTTTTTT. Encoded protein: CASNELRGLGEKLFF.

The genes are TRBV19 and TRBJ1-4, with D uncertain. Germline CDR1 and CDR2: LNHDA and SQIVND (reference sequence). Trimming took off 2 bases at V and 8 bases at J, with 15 bases between the two ends. The CDR3 is 15 residues long. CDR3 region: CASSITAGFKEKLFF. The CDR3 nucleotides are TGTGCCAGTAGTATAACGGCCGGGTTTAAGGAAAAACTGTTTTTT. Based on the CDR3 plus reference TRBV19 and TRBJ1-4, the full variable domain is DGGITQSPKYLFRKEGQNVTLSCEQNLNHDAMYWYRQDPGQGLRLIYYSQIVNDFQKGDIAEGYSVSREKKESFPLTVTSAQKNPTAFYLCASSITAGFKEKLFFGSGTQLSVL.